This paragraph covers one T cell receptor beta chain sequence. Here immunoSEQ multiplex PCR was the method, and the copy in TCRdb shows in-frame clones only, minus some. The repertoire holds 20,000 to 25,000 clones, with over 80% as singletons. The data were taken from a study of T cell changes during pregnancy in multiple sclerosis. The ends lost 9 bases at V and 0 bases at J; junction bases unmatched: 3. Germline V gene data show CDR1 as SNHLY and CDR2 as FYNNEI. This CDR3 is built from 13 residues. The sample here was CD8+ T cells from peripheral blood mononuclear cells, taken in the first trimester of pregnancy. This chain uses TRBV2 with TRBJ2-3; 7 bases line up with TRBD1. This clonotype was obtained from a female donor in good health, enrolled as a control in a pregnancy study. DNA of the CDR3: TGTGCCAGAGGGACAGCTAGCACAGATACGCAGTATTTT. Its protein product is CARGTASTDTQYF.